The table lists the clone carrying this T cell receptor (beta chain) with a count of one. The CDR3 totals 17 residues. J was trimmed by 5 bases and V by 1 base; bases with no gene match: 13. The germline V gene encodes CDR1 MGHRA and CDR2 YSYEKL. This record comes from a study of control samples from healthy donors and cancer patients. Assay: immunoSEQ multiplex PCR; the TCRdb copy retains only in-frame clones and omits some. The data contain about 410,000 clones, 90% of them singletons. The receptor comes from a man aged 35 to 55 with head and neck cancer. The chain couples TRBV4-1 to TRBJ2-5, with 7 bases identical to TRBD1. Sequences were obtained from PBMCs. CDR3 in amino acids: CASSQVNPGLRGETQYF. The CDR3, as DNA: TGCGCCAGCAGCCAAGTTAATCCGGGTCTCAGGGGGGAGACCCAGTACTTC.